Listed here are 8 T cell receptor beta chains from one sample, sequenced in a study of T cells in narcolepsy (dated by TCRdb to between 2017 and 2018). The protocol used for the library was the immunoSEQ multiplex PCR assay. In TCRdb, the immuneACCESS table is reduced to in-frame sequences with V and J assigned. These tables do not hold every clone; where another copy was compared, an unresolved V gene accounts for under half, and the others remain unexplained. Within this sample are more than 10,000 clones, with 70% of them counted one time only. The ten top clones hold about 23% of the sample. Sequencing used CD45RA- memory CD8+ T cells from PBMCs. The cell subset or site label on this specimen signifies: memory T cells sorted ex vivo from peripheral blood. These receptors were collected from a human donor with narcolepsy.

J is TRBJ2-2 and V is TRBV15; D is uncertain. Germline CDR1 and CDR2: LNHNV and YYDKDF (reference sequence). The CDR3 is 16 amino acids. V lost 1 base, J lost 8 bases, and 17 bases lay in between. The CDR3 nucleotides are TGTGCCACCAGCAGAGTGGGGTCAGGTCCTCTGGGGGAGCTGTTTTTT. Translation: CATSRVGSGPLGELFF.

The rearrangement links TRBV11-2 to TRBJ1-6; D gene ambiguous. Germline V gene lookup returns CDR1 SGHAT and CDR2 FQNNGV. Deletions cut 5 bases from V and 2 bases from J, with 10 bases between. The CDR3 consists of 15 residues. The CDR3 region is CASSLGVPYNSPLHF. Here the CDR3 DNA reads TGTGCCAGCAGCCTGGGAGTTCCCTATAATTCACCCCTCCACTTT.

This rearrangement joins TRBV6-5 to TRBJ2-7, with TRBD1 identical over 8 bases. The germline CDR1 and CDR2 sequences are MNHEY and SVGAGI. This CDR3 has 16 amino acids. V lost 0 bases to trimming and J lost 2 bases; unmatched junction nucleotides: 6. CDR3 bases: TGTGCCAGCAGTTACTCGGGGACAGGCTTGACCTACGAGCAGTACTTC. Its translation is CASSYSGTGLTYEQYF.

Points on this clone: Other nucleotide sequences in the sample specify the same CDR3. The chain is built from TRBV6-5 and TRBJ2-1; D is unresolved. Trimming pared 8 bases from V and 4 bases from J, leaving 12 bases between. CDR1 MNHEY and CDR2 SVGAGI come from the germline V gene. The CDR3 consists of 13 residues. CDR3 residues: CASSWTVYNEQFF. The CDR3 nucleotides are TGTGCCAGCTCATGGACCGTTTACAATGAGCAGTTCTTC.

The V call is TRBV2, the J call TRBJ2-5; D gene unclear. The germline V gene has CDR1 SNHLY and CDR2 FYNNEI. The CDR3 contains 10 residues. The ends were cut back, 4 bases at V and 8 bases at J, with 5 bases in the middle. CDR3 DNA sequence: TGTGCCAGCAGTGCGGGTACCCAGTACTTC. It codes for CASSAGTQYF.

The CDR3 protein is CASSAFSVFPYEQYF. The CDR3 nucleotides are TGTGCCAGCAGCGCTTTTTCTGTGTTCCCCTACGAGCAGTACTTC. The V and J genes are TRBV7-2 and TRBJ2-7; D gene ambiguous. Germline V CDR1 and CDR2: SGHTA, FQGNSA. This CDR3 region has 15 residues. Trimming cost V 5 bases and J 2 bases, with 16 bases left between them.

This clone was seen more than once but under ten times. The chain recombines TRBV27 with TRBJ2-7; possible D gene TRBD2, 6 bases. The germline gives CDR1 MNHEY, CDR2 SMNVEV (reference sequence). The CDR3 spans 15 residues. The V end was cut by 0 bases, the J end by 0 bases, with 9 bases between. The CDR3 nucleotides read TGTGCCAGCAGTTTATCTAGCGGAGCCTCCTACGAGCAGTACTTC. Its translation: CASSLSSGASYEQYF.

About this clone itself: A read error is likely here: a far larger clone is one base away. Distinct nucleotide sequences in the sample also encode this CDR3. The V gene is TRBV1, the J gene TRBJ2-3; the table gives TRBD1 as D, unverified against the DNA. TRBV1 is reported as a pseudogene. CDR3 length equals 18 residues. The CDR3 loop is CTSSQDQDRTPGQDTQYF. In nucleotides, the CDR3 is TGCACCAGCAGCCAAGACCAAGACAGAACCCCAGGGCAAGATACGCAGTACTTT.